The 2 T cell receptor beta chains below all came from one sample that was sequenced in a study of cytomegalovirus exposure and HLA in healthy donors. The PCR was carried out with 60 Vbeta primers and 13 Jbeta primers. Profiled with immunoSEQ multiplex PCR; TCRdb holds only in-frame clones, not every one. The profile shows hundreds of thousands of clones, about 79% of them singletons. Sequenced input: PBMCs. These receptors were collected from a male donor in good health and CMV-seronegative.

The CDR3, as DNA: TGTGCCAGCAGCCTAAGACTTGAGAGCACAGATACGCAGTATTTT. Its translation is CASSLRLESTDTQYF. V is TRBV7-8 and J is TRBJ2-3; D unclear. The CDR3 length is 15 residues. Deletions cut 5 bases from V and 0 bases from J, with 12 bases between. Germline CDR1 is SGHVS and CDR2 is FQNEAQ.

V usage is TRBV27 and J usage is TRBJ2-7; 9 bases align to TRBD1. The germline V gene has CDR1 MNHEY and CDR2 SMNVEV (reference sequence). CDR3 size: 15 residues. J was trimmed by 0 bases and V by 5 bases; bases with no gene match: 5. The DNA of the CDR3 is TGTGCCAGCAGTCCAGGGACAGGGCTCTCCTACGAGCAGTACTTC. It translates to CASSPGTGLSYEQYF.